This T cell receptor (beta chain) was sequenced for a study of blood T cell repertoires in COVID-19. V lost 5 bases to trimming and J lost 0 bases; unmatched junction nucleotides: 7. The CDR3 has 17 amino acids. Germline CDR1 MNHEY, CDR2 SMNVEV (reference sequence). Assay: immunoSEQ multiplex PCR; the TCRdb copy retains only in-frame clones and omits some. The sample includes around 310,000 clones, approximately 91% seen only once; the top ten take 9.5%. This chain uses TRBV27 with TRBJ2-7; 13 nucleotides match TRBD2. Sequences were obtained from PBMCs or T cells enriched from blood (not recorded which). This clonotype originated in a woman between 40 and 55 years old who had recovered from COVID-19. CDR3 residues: CASSATSGGRSSYEQYF. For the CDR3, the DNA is TGTGCCAGCAGTGCGACTAGCGGGGGGCGGAGCTCCTACGAGCAGTACTTC.